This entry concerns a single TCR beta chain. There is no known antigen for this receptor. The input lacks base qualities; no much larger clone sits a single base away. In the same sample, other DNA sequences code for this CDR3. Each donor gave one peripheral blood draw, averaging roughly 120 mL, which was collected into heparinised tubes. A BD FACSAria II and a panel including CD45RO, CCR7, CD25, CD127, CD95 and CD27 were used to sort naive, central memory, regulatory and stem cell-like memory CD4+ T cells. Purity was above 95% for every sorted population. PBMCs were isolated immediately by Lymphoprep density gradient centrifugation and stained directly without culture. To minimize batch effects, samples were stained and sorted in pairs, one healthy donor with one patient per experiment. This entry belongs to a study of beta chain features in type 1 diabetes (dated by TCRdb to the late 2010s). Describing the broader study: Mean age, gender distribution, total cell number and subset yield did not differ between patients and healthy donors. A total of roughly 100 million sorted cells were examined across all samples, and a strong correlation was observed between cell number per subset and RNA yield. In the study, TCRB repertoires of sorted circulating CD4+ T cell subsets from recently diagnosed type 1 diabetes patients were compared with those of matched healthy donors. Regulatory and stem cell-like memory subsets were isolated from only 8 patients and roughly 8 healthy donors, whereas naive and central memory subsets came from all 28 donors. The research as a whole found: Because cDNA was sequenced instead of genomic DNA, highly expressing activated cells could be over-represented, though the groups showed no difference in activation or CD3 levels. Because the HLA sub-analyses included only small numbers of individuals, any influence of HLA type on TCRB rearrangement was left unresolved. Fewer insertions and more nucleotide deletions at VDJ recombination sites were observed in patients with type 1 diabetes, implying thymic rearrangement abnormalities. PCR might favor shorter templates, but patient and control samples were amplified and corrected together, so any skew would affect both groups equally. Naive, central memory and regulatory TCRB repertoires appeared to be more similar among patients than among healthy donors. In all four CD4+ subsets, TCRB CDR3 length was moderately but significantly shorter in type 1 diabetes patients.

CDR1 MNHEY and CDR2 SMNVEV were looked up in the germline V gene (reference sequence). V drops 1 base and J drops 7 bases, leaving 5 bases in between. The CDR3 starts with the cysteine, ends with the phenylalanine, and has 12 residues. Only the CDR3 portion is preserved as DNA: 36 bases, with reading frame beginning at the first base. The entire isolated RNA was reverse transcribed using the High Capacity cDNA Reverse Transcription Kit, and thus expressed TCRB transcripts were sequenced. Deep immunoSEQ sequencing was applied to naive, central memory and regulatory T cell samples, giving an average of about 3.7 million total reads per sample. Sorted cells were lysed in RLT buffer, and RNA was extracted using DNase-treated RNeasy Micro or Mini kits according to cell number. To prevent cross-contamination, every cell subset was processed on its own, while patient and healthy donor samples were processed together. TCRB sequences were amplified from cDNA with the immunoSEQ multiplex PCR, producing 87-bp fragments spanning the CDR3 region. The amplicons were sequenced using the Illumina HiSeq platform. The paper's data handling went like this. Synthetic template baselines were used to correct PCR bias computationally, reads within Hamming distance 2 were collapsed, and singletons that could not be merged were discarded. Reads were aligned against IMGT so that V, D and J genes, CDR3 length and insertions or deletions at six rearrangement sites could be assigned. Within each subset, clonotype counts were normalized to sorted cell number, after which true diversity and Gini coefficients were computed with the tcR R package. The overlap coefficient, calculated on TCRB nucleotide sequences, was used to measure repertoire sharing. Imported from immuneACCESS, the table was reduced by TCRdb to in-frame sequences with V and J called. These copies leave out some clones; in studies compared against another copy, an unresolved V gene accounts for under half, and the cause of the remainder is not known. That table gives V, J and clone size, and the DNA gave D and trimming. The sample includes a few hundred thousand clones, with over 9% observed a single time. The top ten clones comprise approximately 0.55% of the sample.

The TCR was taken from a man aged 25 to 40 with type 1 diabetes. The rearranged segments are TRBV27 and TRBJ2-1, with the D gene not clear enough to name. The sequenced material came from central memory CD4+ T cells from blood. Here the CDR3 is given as CASSLYGNEQFF. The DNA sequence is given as TGTGCCAGCAGTTTATATGGTAATGAGCAGTTCTTC.